The rows below give T cell receptor beta chains drawn from one sample of a study of OX40 agonist ivuxolimab in advanced cancers. The table came from immunoSEQ multiplex PCR; TCRdb's copy has only in-frame clones and leaves some out. The sample holds about 130,000 clones, about nine tenths seen once. The sequencing used CD4+ or CD8+ T cells sorted from blood, collected in a trial of the OX40 agonist ivuxolimab. These receptor sequences come from an adult with an advanced solid tumor such as melanoma, head and neck, liver or kidney cancer. CDR3s include the opening cysteine and the closing phenylalanine or tryptophan. A D gene is named only where the DNA matches it firmly. Some rows have no size entry. The others give once, few or many, or a class for an expanded clone.

V gene	J gene	D gene	clone size	CDR3 DNA	CDR3 protein
TRBV7-2	TRBJ2-2	-	-	TGTGCCAGCAGCTTGTCTTACCTTGGGGAGCTGTTTTTT	CASSLSYLGELFF
TRBV19	TRBJ2-1	-	-	TGTGCCAGTAGTATCGCTCGATTTTCCTACAATGAGCAGTTCTTC	CASSIARFSYNEQFF
TRBV28	TRBJ1-1	TRBD1	-	TGTGCCAGCAGTGGCCGGGACAGGGGTACTGAAGCTTTCTTT	CASSGRDRGTEAFF
TRBV6-1	TRBJ2-7	TRBD2	-	TGTGCCAGCAACAACCCCGGGGGGGCCTCCTACGAGCAGTACTTC	CASNNPGGASYEQYF
TRBV5-1	TRBJ2-7	TRBD1	once	TGCGCCAGCAGCGTGGGACAGGGACTCTACGAGCAGTACTTC	CASSVGQGLYEQYF
TRBV14	TRBJ1-2	-	-	TGTGCCAGCAGCCAAGTCCCGGGAGTGCCATCAGGCCCTTTCGGCTACACCTTC	CASSQVPGVPSGPFGYTF
TRBV29-1	TRBJ1-2	-	-	TGCAGCGCTGGTGGACAGACTAACTATGGCTACACCTTC	CSAGGQTNYGYTF
TRBV7-2	TRBJ1-1	-	-	TGTGCCAGCAGCTTAAGGTCGACAGCAGGAAACACTGAAGCTTTCTTT	CASSLRSTAGNTEAFF
TRBV6-5	TRBJ2-3	TRBD2	-	TGTGCCAGCAGTTACGGAACAGCGGGAGTGACAGATACGCAGTATTTT	CASSYGTAGVTDTQYF
TRBV25-1	TRBJ2-2	TRBD1	-	TGTGCCAGCAGTGATCCGGGACAGGGGGACACCGGGGAGCTGTTTTTT	CASSDPGQGDTGELFF
TRBV2	TRBJ2-5	TRBD1	-	TGTGCCAGCAGGGGGACAGGGGTGGGCGAGACCCAGTACTTC	CASRGTGVGETQYF
TRBV7-2	TRBJ1-4	-	-	TGTGCCAGCAGCTTAGTAATATCTGAAAAACTGTTTTTT	CASSLVISEKLFF
TRBV7-3	TRBJ2-3	TRBD2	-	TGTGCCAGCAGCTTAACGGGGAATAGCGGGAGGACAGATACGCAGTATTTT	CASSLTGNSGRTDTQYF
TRBV5-1	TRBJ2-1	TRBD2	-	TGCGCCAGCAGCGCGGGAGGTAAGGGCAATGAGCAGTTCTTC	CASSAGGKGNEQFF
TRBV4-3	TRBJ1-3	-	-	TGCGCCAGCAGCCAAGAGGCTAGGGGTGCTTCTGGAAACACCATATATTTT	CASSQEARGASGNTIYF
TRBV27	TRBJ1-2	-	-	TGTGCCAGCCCCATCGAAGTGAACTATGGCTACACCTTC	CASPIEVNYGYTF
TRBV6-6	TRBJ1-2	-	-	TGTGCCAGCAGTTACGACGGGGCAAGAGGTGATGGCTACACCTTC	CASSYDGARGDGYTF
TRBV2	TRBJ2-2	TRBD2	-	TGTGCCACAGGACTAGCGGGAGTGTCGACCACCGGGGAGCTGTTTTTT	CATGLAGVSTTGELFF
TRBV7-8	TRBJ1-2	TRBD1	-	TGTGCCAGCAGCTCCTTTTGGGACAGGGGTTCTTATGGCTACACCTTC	CASSSFWDRGSYGYTF
TRBV28	TRBJ1-6	TRBD1	once	TGTGCCAGCAGTTCCAGGGGGGACAATTCACCCCTCCACTTT	CASSSRGDNSPLHF
TRBV6-5	TRBJ1-2	-	once	TGTGCCAGCAGTCCCCAATCTGCTAACTATGGCTACACCTTC	CASSPQSANYGYTF
TRBV30	TRBJ1-2	TRBD1	few	TGTGCCTGGAGTACCGGGACAGGGGCCTATGGCTACACCTTC	CAWSTGTGAYGYTF
TRBV14	TRBJ2-1	TRBD2	-	TGTGCCAGCAGCCAAGGATTGGTGGGACTAGGGGAGGATGAGCAGTTCTTC	CASSQGLVGLGEDEQFF
TRBV9	TRBJ2-1	-	-	TGTGCCAGCAGCGCCCGTCTTGGGGCCTACAATGAGCAGTTCTTC	CASSARLGAYNEQFF